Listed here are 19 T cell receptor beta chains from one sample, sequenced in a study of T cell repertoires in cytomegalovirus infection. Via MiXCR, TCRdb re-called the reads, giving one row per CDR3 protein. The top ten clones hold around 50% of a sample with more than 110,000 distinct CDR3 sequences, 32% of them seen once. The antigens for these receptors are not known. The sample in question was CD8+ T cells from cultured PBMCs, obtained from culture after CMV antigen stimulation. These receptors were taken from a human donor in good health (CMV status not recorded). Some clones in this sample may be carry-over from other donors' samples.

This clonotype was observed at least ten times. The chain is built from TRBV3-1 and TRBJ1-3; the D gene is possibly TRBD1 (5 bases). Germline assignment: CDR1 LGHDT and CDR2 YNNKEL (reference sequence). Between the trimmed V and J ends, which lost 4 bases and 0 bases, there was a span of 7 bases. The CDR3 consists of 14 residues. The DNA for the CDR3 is TGTGCCAGCAGCCCTCAGGGCTCTGGAAACACCATATATTTT. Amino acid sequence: CASSPQGSGNTIYF.

The CDR3 bases are TGTGCCAGCCGCGGACAGGAGTATGGCTACACCTTC. Its translation is CASRGQEYGYTF. The chain joins TRBV28 to TRBJ1-2; 7 bases map to TRBD1. Germline-derived CDR1 and CDR2 are MDHEN and SYDVKM. Trimming took 8 bases from V and 5 from J; bases not matched to a gene: 5. This CDR3 has 12 amino acids.

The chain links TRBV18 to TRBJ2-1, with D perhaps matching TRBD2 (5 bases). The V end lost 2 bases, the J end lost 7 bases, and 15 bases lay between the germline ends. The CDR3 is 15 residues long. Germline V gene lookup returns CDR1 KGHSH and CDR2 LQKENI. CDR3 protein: CASSPGVYTGNEQFF. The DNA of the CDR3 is TGTGCCAGCTCACCAGGCGTCTATACGGGGAATGAGCAGTTCTTC.

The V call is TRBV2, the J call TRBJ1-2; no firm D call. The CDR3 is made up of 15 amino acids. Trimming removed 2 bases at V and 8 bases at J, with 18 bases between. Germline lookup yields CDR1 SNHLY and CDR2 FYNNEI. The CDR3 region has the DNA TGTGCCAGCAGTGAATTTGGAGGGCAAAAAGCGGGCTACACCTTC. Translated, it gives CASSEFGGQKAGYTF.

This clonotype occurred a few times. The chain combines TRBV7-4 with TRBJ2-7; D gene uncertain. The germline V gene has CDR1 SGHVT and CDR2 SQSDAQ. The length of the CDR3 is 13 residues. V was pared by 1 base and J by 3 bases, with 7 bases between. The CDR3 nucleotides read TGTGCCAGCAGCTTAGTACAGCACTACGAGCAGTACTTC. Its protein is CASSLVQHYEQYF. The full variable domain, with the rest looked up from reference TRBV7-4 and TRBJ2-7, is GAGVSQSPRYKVAKRGRDVALRCDSISGHVTLYWYRQTLGQGSEVLTYSQSDAQRDKSGRPSGRFSAERPERSVSTLKIQRTEQGDSAVYLCASSLVQHYEQYFGPGTRLTVT.

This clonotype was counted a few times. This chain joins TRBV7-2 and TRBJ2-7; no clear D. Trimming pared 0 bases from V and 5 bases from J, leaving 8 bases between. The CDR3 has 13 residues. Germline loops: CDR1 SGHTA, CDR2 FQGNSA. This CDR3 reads CASSLARPNEQYF. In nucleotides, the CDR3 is TGTGCCAGCAGCTTAGCAAGGCCTAACGAGCAGTACTTC. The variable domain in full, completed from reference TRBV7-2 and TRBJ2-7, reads GAGVSQSPSNKVTEKGKDVELRCDPISGHTALYWYRQSLGQGLEFLIYFQGNSAPDKSGLPSDRFSAERTGGSVSTLTIQRTQQEDSAVYLCASSLARPNEQYFGPGTRLTVT.

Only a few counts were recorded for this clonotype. The CDR3 coding sequence is TGTGCCAGCAGCCTAGGACTAGCGGGGGCCACAGCCTACGAGCAGTACTTC. Residues: CASSLGLAGATAYEQYF. This chain joins TRBV11-1 and TRBJ2-7, with 13 nucleotides matching TRBD2. V shed 5 bases, J shed 2 bases, and the junction held 9 bases outside the gene matches. This CDR3 spans 17 amino acids. The V gene's germline CDR1 is SGHAT and CDR2 FQDESV (reference sequence).

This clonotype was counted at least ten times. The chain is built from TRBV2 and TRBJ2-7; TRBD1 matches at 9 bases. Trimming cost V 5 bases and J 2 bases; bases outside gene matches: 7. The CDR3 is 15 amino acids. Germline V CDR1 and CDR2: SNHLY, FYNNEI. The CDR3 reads CASSSPGQGTYEQYF. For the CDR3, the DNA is TGTGCCAGCAGTTCTCCGGGACAGGGAACCTACGAGCAGTACTTC. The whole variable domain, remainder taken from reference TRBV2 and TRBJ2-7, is EPEVTQTPSHQVTQMGQEVILRCVPISNHLYFYWYRQILGQKVEFLVSFYNNEISEKSEIFDDQFSVERPDGSNFTLKIRSTKLEDSAMYFCASSSPGQGTYEQYFGPGTRLTVT.

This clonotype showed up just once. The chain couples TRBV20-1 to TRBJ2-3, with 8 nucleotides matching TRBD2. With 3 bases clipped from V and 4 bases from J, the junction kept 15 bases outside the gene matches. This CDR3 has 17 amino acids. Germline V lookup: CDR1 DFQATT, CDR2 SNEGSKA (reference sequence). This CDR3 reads CSARTPPGGGFPDTQYF. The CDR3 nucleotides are TGCAGTGCTAGGACGCCACCGGGCGGGGGGTTCCCAGATACGCAGTATTTT.

The chain's CDR3 is CSVVTSEQFF. CDR3 coding DNA: TGCAGCGTTGTTACGTCTGAGCAGTTCTTC. The rearrangement links TRBV29-1 to TRBJ2-1; D is uncertain. Germline V gene sequence: CDR1 SQVTM, CDR2 ANQGSEA. V was cut by 4 bases and J by 9 bases, with 7 bases left in between. The CDR3 is 10 residues long.

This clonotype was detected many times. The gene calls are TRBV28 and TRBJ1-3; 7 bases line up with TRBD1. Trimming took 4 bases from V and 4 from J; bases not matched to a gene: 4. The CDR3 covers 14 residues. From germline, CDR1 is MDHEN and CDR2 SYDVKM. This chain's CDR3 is CASSSRGHGNTIYF. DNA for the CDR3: TGTGCCAGCAGTTCAAGGGGGCACGGAAACACCATATATTTT.

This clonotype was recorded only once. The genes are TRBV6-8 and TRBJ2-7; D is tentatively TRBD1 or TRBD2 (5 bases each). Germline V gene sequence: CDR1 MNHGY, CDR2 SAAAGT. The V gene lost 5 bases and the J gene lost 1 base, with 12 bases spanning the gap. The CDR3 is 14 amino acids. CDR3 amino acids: CASSVGAGSYEQYF. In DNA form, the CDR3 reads TGTGCCAGCAGTGTCGGGGCAGGTTCCTACGAGCAGTACTTC.

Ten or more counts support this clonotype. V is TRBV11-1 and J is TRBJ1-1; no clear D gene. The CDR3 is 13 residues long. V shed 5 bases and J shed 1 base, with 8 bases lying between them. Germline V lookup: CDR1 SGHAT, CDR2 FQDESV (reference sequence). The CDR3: CASSPTTNTEAFF. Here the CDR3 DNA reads TGTGCCAGCAGCCCAACAACGAACACTGAAGCTTTCTTT. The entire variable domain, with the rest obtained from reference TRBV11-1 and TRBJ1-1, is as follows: EAEVAQSPRYKITEKSQAVAFWCDPISGHATLYWYRQILGQGPELLVQFQDESVVDDSQLPKDRFSAERLKGVDSTLKIQPAELGDSAMYLCASSPTTNTEAFFGQGTRLTVV.

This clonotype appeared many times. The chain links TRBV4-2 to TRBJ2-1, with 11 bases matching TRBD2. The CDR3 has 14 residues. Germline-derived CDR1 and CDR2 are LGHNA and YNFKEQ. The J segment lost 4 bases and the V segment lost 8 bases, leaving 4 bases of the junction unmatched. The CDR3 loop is CASHGTSGYNEQFF. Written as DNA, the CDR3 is TGTGCCAGCCACGGGACTAGCGGATACAATGAGCAGTTCTTC.

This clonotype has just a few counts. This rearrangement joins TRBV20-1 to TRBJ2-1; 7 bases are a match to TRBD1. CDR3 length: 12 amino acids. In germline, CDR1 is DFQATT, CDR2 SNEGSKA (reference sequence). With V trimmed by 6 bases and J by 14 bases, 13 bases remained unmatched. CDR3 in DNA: TGCAGTGCGAGAAAGGGGGCCCGAATAAAGTTCTTC. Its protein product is CSARKGARIKFF.

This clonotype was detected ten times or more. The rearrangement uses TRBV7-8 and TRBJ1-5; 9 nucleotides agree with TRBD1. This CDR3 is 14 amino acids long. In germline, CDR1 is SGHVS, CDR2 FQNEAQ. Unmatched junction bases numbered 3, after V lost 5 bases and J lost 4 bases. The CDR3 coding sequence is TGTGCCAGCAGCCAAGGACAGGGGAATCAGCCCCAGCATTTT. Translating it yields CASSQGQGNQPQHF.

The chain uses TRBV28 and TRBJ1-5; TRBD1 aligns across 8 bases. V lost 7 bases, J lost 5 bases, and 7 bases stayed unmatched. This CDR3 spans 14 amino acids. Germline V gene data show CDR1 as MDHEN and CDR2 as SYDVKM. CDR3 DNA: TGTGCCAGCAACGACAGGGGCGGCTATCAGCCCCAGCATTTT. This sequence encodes CASNDRGGYQPQHF.

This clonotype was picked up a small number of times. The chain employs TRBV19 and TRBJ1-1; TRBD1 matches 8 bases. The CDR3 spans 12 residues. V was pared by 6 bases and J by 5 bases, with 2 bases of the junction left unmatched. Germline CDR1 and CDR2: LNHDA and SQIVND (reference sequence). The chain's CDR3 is CASSRTGTEAFF. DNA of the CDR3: TGTGCCAGTAGCAGGACAGGGACTGAAGCTTTCTTT.

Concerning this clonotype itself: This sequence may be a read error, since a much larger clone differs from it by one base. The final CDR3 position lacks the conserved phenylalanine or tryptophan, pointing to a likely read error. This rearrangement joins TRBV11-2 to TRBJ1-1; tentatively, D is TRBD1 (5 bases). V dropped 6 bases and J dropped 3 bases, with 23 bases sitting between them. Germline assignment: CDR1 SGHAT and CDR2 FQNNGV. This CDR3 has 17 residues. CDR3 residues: CASSSRRTMGEDTEAFL. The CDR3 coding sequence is TGTGCCAGCAGTTCCAGGCGGACGATGGGGGAGGACACTGAAGCTTTCCTT.